This TCR beta chain appears in the sequencing data of a study of monozygotic twins with inflammatory bowel disease. Whole-study findings and limits: The study found lower TCRbeta diversity (inverse Simpson) in IBD patients than in healthy co-twins.

Total RNA was isolated from whole blood without T cell sorting. The germline CDR1 and CDR2 sequences are SGHVS and FQNEAQ. CDR3 length: 14 residues. UMIs containing a 6-nucleotide sample barcode were added via template switching. TCRdb re-called the 5' RACE reads, yielding one record per CDR3 amino acid sequence without DNA. The table lists just over 300,000 distinct CDR3 sequences. On this clonotype: Its antigen is not identified.

This clonotype originated in a human donor with ulcerative colitis or Crohn's disease, or a healthy co-twin of an affected twin (not recorded which). The genes are TRBV7-8 and TRBJ2-2; the D call from TCRdb, TRBD1, cannot be confirmed without DNA. Material for sequencing was blood. CDR3 sequence: CASLKGGLNGELFF. Together with reference TRBV7-8 and TRBJ2-2, the CDR3 gives the full variable domain: GAGVSQSPRYKVAKRGQDVALRCDPISGHVSLFWYQQALGQGPEFLTYFQNEAQLDKSGLPSDRFFAERPEGSVSTLKIQRTQQEDSAVYLCASLKGGLNGELFFGEGSRLTVL.